This T cell receptor (beta chain) derives from a study of sequential checkpoint blockade in melanoma. As for the study in general: After both sequences, patients received maintenance nivolumab. About two dozen patients had tumor biopsies before treatment and at week 13. Study observations and caveats: About 30 times likelier clinical benefit followed increased tumor T-cell fraction and clonality.

In regard to this clone: Antigen specificity is unknown.

The CDR3 extends over 13 amino acids. Trimming shortened V by 5 bases and J by 6 bases, and 10 bases separated the two germline ends. Germline CDR1 LNHDA, CDR2 SQIVND (reference sequence). This sample's treatment: randomized to nivolumab then ipilimumab (arm A) or the reverse (arm B). DNA-damaging chemotherapy had not been given to any patient beforehand. Clones were read by immunoSEQ multiplex PCR, and TCRdb kept only the in-frame ones, dropping some. The sample shows roughly 6,100 clones, roughly 23% of them seen only once. The source is a human donor with melanoma. This sequence joins TRBV19 and TRBJ2-2; D might be TRBD1 (6 bases). Sequenced material: tumor tissue (inferred from file names), taken from a patient given nivolumab and ipilimumab in sequence. CDR3: CASSAGAAGELFF. The CDR3 region has the DNA TGTGCCAGTAGTGCAGGGGCGGCCGGGGAGCTGTTTTTT.